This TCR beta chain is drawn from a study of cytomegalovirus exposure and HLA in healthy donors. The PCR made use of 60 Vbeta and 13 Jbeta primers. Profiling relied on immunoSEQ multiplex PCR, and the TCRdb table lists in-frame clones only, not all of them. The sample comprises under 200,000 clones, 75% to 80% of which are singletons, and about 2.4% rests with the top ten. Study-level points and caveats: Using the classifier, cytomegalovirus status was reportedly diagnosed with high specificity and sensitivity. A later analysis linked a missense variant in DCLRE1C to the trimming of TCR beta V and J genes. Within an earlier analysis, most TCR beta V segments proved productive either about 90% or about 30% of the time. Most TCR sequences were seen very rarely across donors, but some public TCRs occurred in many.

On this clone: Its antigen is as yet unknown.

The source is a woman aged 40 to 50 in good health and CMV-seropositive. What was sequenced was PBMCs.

The CDR3 bases are TGTGCCAGCACTAGACAGGGTCTCGCCCAAAATTCACCCCTCCACTTT. Amino acid sequence: CASTRQGLAQNSPLHF. The chain uses TRBV2 and TRBJ1-6; 7 nucleotides align to TRBD1. V was pared by 7 bases and J by 7 bases, with 13 bases of the junction left unmatched. Germline V CDR1 and CDR2: SNHLY, FYNNEI. The CDR3 totals 16 residues.